This T cell receptor beta chain emerged from a study of shared clonotypes between healthy human individuals. This table comes from immunoSEQ multiplex PCR, and its TCRdb copy is limited to in-frame clones, with some not included. The repertoire holds a few million clones, with approximately 92% as singletons. Points from the study as a whole: Relative to clonotypes present in all four donors, those not shared had lower generation probabilities.

Germline V gene sequence: CDR1 LNHNV, CDR2 YYDKDF (reference sequence). The V gene lost 4 bases and the J gene lost 6 bases, with 19 bases spanning the gap. The CDR3 is 16 amino acids. As concerns this clone: Antigen specificity is unknown.

Nashville, Tennessee was home to all donors, who were Caucasian adults. The investigators split CD4+ cells into a CD45RA+ naive subset and a CD45RA-negative memory subset. The chain is built from TRBV15 and TRBJ2-1, with D possibly called TRBD1 or TRBD2 (6 bases each). Sequencing input: naive CD4+ T cells sorted from blood. Subset noted: CD45RA+ positively selected. The TCR sequence derives from a man aged 18 to 35 in good health. The CDR3 region is CATSTPFGGYGNEQFF. Written as DNA, the CDR3 is TGTGCCACCAGCACCCCCTTCGGGGGCTATGGCAATGAGCAGTTCTTC.